The sequence of this T cell receptor (beta chain) was determined in a study of T-cell reconstitution after alpha-beta-depleted transplantation in children. Study observations and caveats: T-cell counts and diversity were attributed mostly to newly produced T cells one year after transplant. The study reportedly traced alpha-beta T cells about two months after transplant to several hundred expanded graft clones. For some patients, TCRbeta diversity was high at day 60 because of recipient T cells and thymic progenitors that survived.

Note on this clonotype: The antigen remains unidentified. Sequence at one end of the junction differs from germline and may be a read error.

CDR3 length equals 14 residues. A library of TCRbeta sequences, prepared with unique molecular identifiers, was generated. From the PCR reads, TCRdb called clonotypes with MiXCR, one entry per CDR3 protein. The data hold 120,000 to 150,000 distinct CDR3 sequences, with around 8.5% observed a single time. Sequencing was performed on PBMCs, mostly from graft donor cells, taken 180 days after TCRalphabeta/CD19-depleted stem cell transplant. The V and J genes are TRBV12-3 or TRBV12-4 and TRBJ2-5; 9 positions match TRBD1. The receptor was derived from a female patient aged 2 to 10 who had a stem cell transplant for congenital amegakaryocytic thrombocytopenia, so the T cells may come from the graft donor. The CDR3 protein is CASRLTGGSKTLYF. CDR3 in DNA: TGTGCCAGCAGACTTACAGGGGGCTCGAAGACCCTGTACTTC.